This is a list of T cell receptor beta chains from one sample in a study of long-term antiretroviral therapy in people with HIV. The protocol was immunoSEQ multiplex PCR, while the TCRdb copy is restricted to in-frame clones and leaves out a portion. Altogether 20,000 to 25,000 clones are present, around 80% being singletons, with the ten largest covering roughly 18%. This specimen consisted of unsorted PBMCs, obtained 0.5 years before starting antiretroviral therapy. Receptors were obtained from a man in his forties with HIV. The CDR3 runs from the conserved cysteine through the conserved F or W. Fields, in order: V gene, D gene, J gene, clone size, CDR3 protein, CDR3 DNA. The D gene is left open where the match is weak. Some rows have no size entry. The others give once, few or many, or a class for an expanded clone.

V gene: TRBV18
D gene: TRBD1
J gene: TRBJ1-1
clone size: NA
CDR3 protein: CASSPSLTGGETEAFF
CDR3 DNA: TGTGCCAGCTCGCCCAGCTTGACAGGGGGGGAAACTGAAGCTTTCTTT

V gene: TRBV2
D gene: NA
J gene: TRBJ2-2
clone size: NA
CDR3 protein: CASSGGGVGSGELFF
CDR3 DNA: TGTGCCAGCAGTGGTGGCGGGGTCGGGTCCGGGGAGCTGTTTTTT

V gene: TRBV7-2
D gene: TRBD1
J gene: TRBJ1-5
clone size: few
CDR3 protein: CASSPGGASNQPQHF
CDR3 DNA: TGTGCCAGCAGCCCAGGGGGCGCGAGCAATCAGCCCCAGCATTTT

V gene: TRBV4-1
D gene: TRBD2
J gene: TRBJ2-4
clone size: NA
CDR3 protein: CASSQDLAGGNLQYF
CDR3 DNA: TGCGCCAGCAGCCAAGATCTAGCGGGGGGCAACCTTCAGTACTTC

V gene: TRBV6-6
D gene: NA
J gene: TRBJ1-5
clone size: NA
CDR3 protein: CASSLTYSNQPQHF
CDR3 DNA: TGTGCCAGCAGTTTGACCTATAGCAATCAGCCCCAGCATTTT

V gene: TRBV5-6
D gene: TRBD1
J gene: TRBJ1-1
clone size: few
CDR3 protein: CASSLFGAGGNTEAFF
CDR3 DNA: TGTGCCAGCAGCTTGTTTGGGGCAGGGGGGAACACTGAAGCTTTCTTT

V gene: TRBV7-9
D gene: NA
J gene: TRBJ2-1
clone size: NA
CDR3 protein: CASRLQGRNEQFF
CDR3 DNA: TGTGCCAGCAGGCTCCAAGGACGGAATGAGCAGTTCTTC

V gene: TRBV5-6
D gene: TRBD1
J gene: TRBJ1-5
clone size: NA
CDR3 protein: CASSSGGTANSNQPQHF
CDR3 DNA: TGTGCCAGCAGCTCAGGCGGGACAGCTAATAGCAATCAGCCCCAGCATTTT

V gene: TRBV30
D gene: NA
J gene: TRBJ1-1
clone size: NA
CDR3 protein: CAWSIGSNTEAFF
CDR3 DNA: TGTGCCTGGAGTATAGGGTCGAACACTGAAGCTTTCTTT

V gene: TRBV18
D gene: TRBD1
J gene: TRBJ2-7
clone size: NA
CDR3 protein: CASSPLDRGYEQYF
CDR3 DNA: TGTGCCAGCTCACCACTCGACAGGGGCTACGAGCAGTACTTC

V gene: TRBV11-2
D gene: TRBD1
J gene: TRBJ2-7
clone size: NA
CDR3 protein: CASSFGTGPYEQYF
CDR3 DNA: TGTGCCAGCAGCTTCGGGACAGGGCCCTACGAGCAGTACTTC

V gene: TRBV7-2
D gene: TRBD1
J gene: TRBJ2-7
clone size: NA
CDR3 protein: CASSPRTGGYEQYF
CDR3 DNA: TGTGCCAGCAGCCCGAGGACAGGGGGCTACGAGCAGTACTTC

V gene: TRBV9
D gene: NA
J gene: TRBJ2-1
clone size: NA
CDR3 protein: CASSVEVGLTNEQFF
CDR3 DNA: TGTGCCAGCAGCGTAGAAGTAGGACTTACCAATGAGCAGTTCTTC

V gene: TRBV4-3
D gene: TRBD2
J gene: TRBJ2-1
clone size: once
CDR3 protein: CASSQDRGWIAGDNEQFF
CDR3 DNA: TGCGCCAGCAGCCAAGATAGAGGGTGGATAGCGGGGGACAATGAGCAGTTCTTC

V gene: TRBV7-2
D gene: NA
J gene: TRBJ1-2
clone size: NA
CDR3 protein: CASSPGSGNGYTF
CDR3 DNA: TGTGCCAGCAGCCCTGGATCGGGGAATGGCTACACCTTC